These 6 T cell receptor beta chains were all obtained from the same sample, sequenced in a study of shared clonotypes between healthy human individuals. Using immunoSEQ multiplex PCR, the repertoire was profiled, and TCRdb retains in-frame clones only, with some absent. The table includes over a million clones, 78% detected once. The sequenced sample consisted of memory CD4+ T cells from PBMCs. The subset denotes: CD45RA-negative fraction. These receptors were obtained from a man aged 18 to 29 in good health. Some clones in this sample may be carry-over from other donors' samples.

The chain recombines TRBV5-4 with TRBJ2-1; TRBD1 is a possible D gene (6 bases). Germline CDR1 reads SGHNT; CDR2 reads YYREEE (reference sequence). Trimming pared 4 bases from V and 1 base from J, leaving 9 bases between. The CDR3 totals 14 residues. The CDR3 DNA reads as TGTGCCAGCAGCGGAACAGGGTCCTACAATGAGCAGTTCTTC. This sequence encodes CASSGTGSYNEQFF.

The genes are TRBV18 and TRBJ2-2; no clear D gene. This CDR3 is 14 amino acids long. V shed 0 bases and J shed 4 bases, with 6 bases lying between them. Per the germline V gene, CDR1 is KGHSH and CDR2 is LQKENI. DNA for the CDR3: TGTGCCAGCTCACCACCGTCGCTCACCGGGGAGCTGTTTTTT. Translated, it gives CASSPPSLTGELFF.

Only one count was recorded for this clone. The rearrangement joins TRBV19 to TRBJ2-2, with 12 bases identical to TRBD2. CDR3 length equals 17 residues. CDR1 and CDR2 from the germline V gene are LNHDA and SQIVND (reference sequence). J gave up 7 bases and V 3 bases, and 9 bases lay outside the gene matches. CDR3 sequence (DNA): TGTGCCAGTAGTATGGCGACTAGCGGGAGACGATACGGGGAGCTGTTTTTT. It translates to CASSMATSGRRYGELFF.

The chain joins TRBV5-1 to TRBJ1-2; no definite D call. V was trimmed by 4 bases and J by 5 bases, leaving 18 bases between them. The CDR3 is 15 amino acids. The germline V gene has CDR1 SGHRS and CDR2 YFSETQ. The CDR3 sequence: CASSPEEQNLYGYTF. The CDR3 bases are TGCGCCAGCAGCCCGGAGGAACAGAACTTGTATGGCTACACCTTC.

The V and J genes are TRBV7-2 and TRBJ2-1, with 10 bases lining up with TRBD2. The CDR3 loop spans 15 amino acids. CDR1 and CDR2 from the germline V gene are SGHTA and FQGNSA. Trimming removed 8 bases from V and 4 bases from J; junction bases left unmatched: 8. Here the CDR3 DNA reads TGTGCCAGCTCGCTACTAGCGGGGACTTACAATGAGCAGTTCTTC. Its protein is CASSLLAGTYNEQFF. The whole variable domain, filled in from reference TRBV7-2 and TRBJ2-1, reads GAGVSQSPSNKVTEKGKDVELRCDPISGHTALYWYRQSLGQGLEFLIYFQGNSAPDKSGLPSDRFSAERTGGSVSTLTIQRTQQEDSAVYLCASSLLAGTYNEQFFGPGTRLTVL.

V and J are TRBV18 and TRBJ2-7; a possible D gene is TRBD1 (5 bases). This CDR3 has 15 residues. Germline values: CDR1 KGHSH, CDR2 LQKENI. V was pared by 4 bases and J by 0 bases, with 13 bases between. CDR3 region: CASSRIQESSYEQYF. Here the CDR3 DNA reads TGTGCCAGCTCACGAATACAGGAGAGCTCCTACGAGCAGTACTTC.